Each of the 8 T cell receptor beta chains below was sequenced from the same sample in a study of human T cells and chemical hapten exposure. A single record per CDR3 protein comes from TCRdb applying MiXCR to the RACE reads. The table lists fewer than 60,000 distinct CDR3 sequences, 10% to 12% of them singletons. The time point: pre-sensitization, week 0. Specified treatment: therapeutic diphenylcyclopropenone sensitization with weekly scalp DPC. The source was whole blood, collected in connection with sensitization to the hapten diphenylcyclopropenone (DPC). The receptor source for this set is a woman between 40 and 55 years old with alopecia areata. Some clones in this sample may be carry-over from other donors' samples.

This clonotype showed up many times. V usage is TRBV2 and J usage is TRBJ1-1; weak D call: TRBD1 (5 bases). The CDR3 consists of 16 residues. Germline values: CDR1 SNHLY, CDR2 FYNNEI. V lost 7 bases to trimming and J lost 0 bases, with 18 bases between them. CDR3 in DNA: TGTGCCAGCAAGAGGTTGGCAGGGCCCATGAACACTGAAGCTTTCTTT. Its translation: CASKRLAGPMNTEAFF.

This clonotype has more than one count but fewer than ten. The V call is TRBV10-3, the J call TRBJ2-3, with D uncertain. The CDR3 has 13 residues. Deletions cut 7 bases from V and 0 bases from J, with 8 bases between. CDR1 and CDR2 (germline): ENHRY, SYGVKD. DNA of the CDR3: TGTGCCATCACTGGTGTTAGCACAGATACGCAGTATTTT. Protein sequence: CAITGVSTDTQYF.

In this sample, this clonotype turned up many times. The chain has TRBV11-2 and TRBJ2-7, with 9 bases matching TRBD2. The germline gives CDR1 SGHAT, CDR2 FQNNGV. The CDR3 length is 14 residues. J was trimmed by 3 bases and V by 4 bases; bases with no gene match: 4. The CDR3 sequence is CASSSLAGYYEQYF. The CDR3, as DNA: TGTGCCAGCAGCTCGCTAGCGGGGTACTACGAGCAGTACTTC. The full variable domain, its missing parts supplied by reference TRBV11-2 and TRBJ2-7, is EAGVAQSPRYKIIEKRQSVAFWCNPISGHATLYWYQQILGQGPKLLIQFQNNGVVDDSQLPKDRFSAERLKGVDSTLKIQPAKLEDSAVYLCASSSLAGYYEQYFGPGTRLTVT.

This clonotype was counted ten times or more. The chain joins TRBV11-2 to TRBJ1-5; the D is unclear. This CDR3 spans 13 amino acids. Germline CDR1 and CDR2: SGHAT and FQNNGV. Trimming shortened V by 5 bases and J by 2 bases, and 7 bases separated the two germline ends. The CDR3 spells CASSPTGNQPQHF. In nucleotides, the CDR3 is TGTGCCAGCAGCCCTACTGGCAATCAGCCCCAGCATTTT.

This clonotype has at least ten counts. The J gene is TRBJ2-5, the V gene TRBV4-2, with 8 nucleotides matching TRBD2. This CDR3 comprises 17 residues. CDR1 and CDR2 from the germline V gene are LGHNA and YNFKEQ. The trim removed 4 bases at V and 4 bases at J, leaving 14 bases unmatched. The CDR3 DNA is TGTGCCAGCAGCCTAAGACTAGCGCTCGAGACGAGAGAGACCCAGTACTTC. It translates to CASSLRLALETRETQYF.

The CDR3 protein is CASSQQDSNQPQHF. CDR3 bases: TGCGCCAGCAGCCAGCAGGACAGCAATCAGCCCCAGCATTTT. The chain employs TRBV4-1 and TRBJ1-5; D is unresolved. Trimming took off 3 bases at V and 1 base at J, with 7 bases between the two ends. CDR3 length: 14 amino acids. Germline CDR1 MGHRA, CDR2 YSYEKL.

The chain links TRBV12-3 or TRBV12-4 to TRBJ2-5, with 7 bases aligning to TRBD1. The CDR3 has 17 residues. The V gene end was trimmed by 6 bases and the J gene end by 5 bases; junction bases not matched to a gene: 18. This chain's CDR3 is CASRGAINRGSGETQYF. In nucleotides, the CDR3 is TGTGCCAGCAGAGGAGCGATTAACAGGGGCTCAGGGGAGACCCAGTACTTC.

At least ten counts were recorded for this clonotype. V usage is TRBV11-2 and J usage is TRBJ2-2; no reliable D call. The germline V and J ends were trimmed by 5 bases and 0 bases, with 13 bases remaining between them. Germline CDR1 SGHAT, CDR2 FQNNGV. The CDR3 is 16 amino acids. Written as DNA, the CDR3 is TGTGCCAGCAGCCGACGTGTGGCCGCGAACACCGGGGAGCTGTTTTTT. Amino acids: CASSRRVAANTGELFF.